This paragraph reports one T cell receptor beta chain. The sample belongs to a study of blood T cell repertoires in COVID-19. Study as a whole: From T cells, B-cell-depleted T cells, or PBMCs came the material, which was cDNA or gDNA.

Living in 24 US areas, the participants were between roughly 18 and 89 years of age. Participants' own reports of clinical history determined their cohort assignment. In the study's own analysis: Counts of nucleated cells, estimated from reference gene primer amplification, were obtained. Generated by immunoSEQ multiplex PCR, the TCRdb table keeps only in-frame clones and is missing some. The D gene and trimming were derived from the DNA, and the V and J assignments and clone size from that table. The sample holds under 70,000 clones, about 88% seen once. This CDR3 spans 15 amino acids. Trimming took 5 bases from V and 4 from J; bases not matched to a gene: 8. CDR1 is SGHRS, CDR2 YFSETQ, per germline.

The gene calls are TRBV5-1 and TRBJ1-2; 10 nucleotides align to TRBD1. The specimen sequenced was PBMCs or T cells enriched from blood (not recorded which). This clonotype was sampled from a woman aged 40 to 50 who had recovered from COVID-19. CDR3 sequence: CASSEDRGRIYGYTF. The CDR3 DNA reads TGCGCCAGCAGTGAAGACAGGGGGCGCATCTATGGCTACACCTTC.